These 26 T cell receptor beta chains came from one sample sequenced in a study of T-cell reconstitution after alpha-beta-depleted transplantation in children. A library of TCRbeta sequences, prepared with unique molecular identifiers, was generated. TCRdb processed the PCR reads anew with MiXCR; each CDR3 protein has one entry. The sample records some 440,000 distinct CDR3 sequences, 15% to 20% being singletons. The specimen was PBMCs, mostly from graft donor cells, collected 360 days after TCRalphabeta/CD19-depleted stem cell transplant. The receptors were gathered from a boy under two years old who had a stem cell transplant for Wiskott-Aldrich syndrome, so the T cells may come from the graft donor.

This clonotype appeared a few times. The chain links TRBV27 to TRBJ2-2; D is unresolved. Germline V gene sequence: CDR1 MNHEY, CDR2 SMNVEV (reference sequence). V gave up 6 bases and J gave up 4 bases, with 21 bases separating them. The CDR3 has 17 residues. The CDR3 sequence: CASSPLTGRFPTGELFF. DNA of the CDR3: TGTGCCAGCAGCCCTCTCACGGGCAGGTTTCCCACCGGGGAGCTGTTTTTT.

The CDR3 loop reads CASQGGGNEQFF. Written as DNA, the CDR3 is TGCGCCAGCCAAGGGGGTGGTAATGAGCAGTTCTTC. The chain uses TRBV4-1 and TRBJ2-1, with a tentative D call TRBD1 (6 bases). V lost 8 bases to trimming and J lost 7 bases, with 12 bases between them. Looked up from germline, CDR1 is MGHRA and CDR2 is YSYEKL. The CDR3 extends over 12 amino acids.

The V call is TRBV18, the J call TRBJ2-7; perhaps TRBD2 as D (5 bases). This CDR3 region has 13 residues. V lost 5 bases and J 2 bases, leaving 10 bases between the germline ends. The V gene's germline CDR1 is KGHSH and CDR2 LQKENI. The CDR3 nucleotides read TGTGCCAGCTCAGCCTCGGGGACCTACGAGCAGTACTTC. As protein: CASSASGTYEQYF.

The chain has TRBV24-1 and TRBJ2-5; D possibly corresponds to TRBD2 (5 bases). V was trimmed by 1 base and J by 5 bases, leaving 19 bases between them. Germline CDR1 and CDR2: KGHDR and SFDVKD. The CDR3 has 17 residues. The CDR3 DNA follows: TGTGCCACCAGTGATTTCGGCAGAGGGTGGTTCGCGGAGACCCAGTACTTC. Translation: CATSDFGRGWFAETQYF.

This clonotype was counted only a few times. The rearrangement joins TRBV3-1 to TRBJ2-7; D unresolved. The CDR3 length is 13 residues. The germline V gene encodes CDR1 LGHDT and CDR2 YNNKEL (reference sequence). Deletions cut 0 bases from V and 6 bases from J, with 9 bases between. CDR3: CASSQDPKGEQYF. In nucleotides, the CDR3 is TGTGCCAGCAGCCAAGATCCGAAGGGCGAGCAGTACTTC.

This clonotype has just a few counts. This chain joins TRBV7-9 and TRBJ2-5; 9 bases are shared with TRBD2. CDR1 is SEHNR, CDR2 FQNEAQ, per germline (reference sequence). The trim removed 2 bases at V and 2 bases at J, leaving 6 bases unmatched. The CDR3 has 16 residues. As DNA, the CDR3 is TGTGCCAGCAGCTTACGTCCGGGACTAGCTCAAGAGACCCAGTACTTC. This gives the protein CASSLRPGLAQETQYF.

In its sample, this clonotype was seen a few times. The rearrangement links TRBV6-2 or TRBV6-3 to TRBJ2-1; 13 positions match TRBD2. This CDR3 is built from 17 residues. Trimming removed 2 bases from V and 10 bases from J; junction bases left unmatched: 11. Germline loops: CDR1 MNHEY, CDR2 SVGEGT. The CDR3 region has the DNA TGTGCCAGCAGTTACCCCGTCACTAGCGGGGGGGCGAGGGAGCAGTTCTTC. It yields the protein CASSYPVTSGGAREQFF.

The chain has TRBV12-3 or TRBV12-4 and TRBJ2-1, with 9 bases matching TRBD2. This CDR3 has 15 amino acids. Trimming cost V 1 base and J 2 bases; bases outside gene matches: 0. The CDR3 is CASSLGTSAYNEQFF. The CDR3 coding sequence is TGTGCCAGCAGTTTAGGGACTAGCGCCTACAATGAGCAGTTCTTC.

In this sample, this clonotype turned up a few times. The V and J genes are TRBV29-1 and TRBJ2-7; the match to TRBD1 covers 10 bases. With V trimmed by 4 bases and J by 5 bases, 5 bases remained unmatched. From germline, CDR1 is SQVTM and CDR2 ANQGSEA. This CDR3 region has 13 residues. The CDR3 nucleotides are TGCAGCGTTGGGCCGGGACAGGGGAACGAGCAGTACTTC. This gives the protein CSVGPGQGNEQYF.

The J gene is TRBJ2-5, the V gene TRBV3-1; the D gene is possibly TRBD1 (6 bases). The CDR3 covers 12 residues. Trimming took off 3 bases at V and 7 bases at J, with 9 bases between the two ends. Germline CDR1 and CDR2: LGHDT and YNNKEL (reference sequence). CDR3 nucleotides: TGTGCCAGCAGCCACCGAGGGGGGACCCAGTACTTC. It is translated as CASSHRGGTQYF.

Here the CDR3 DNA reads TGTGCCACCAATCATAGCGGGGGGGCCGCCTACAATGAGCAGTTCTTC. It yields the protein CATNHSGGAAYNEQFF. This chain uses TRBV10-3 with TRBJ2-1, with TRBD2 matching over 11 bases. With V trimmed by 10 bases and J by 2 bases, 10 bases remained unmatched. CDR1 and CDR2 from the germline V gene are ENHRY and SYGVKD. The CDR3 spans 16 residues.

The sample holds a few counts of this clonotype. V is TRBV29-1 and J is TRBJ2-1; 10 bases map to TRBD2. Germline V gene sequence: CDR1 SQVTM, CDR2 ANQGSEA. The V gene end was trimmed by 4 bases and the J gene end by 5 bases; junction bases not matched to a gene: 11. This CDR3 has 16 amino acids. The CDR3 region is CSVAPTLAGENNEQFF. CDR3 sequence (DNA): TGCAGCGTTGCCCCCACTCTAGCGGGAGAAAACAATGAGCAGTTCTTC.

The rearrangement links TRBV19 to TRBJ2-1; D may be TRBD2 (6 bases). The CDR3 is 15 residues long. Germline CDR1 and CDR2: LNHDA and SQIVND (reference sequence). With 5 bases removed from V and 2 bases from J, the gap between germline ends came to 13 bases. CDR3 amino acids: CASSRGWVTYNEQFF. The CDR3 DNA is TGTGCCAGTAGTCGGGGGTGGGTCACCTACAATGAGCAGTTCTTC.

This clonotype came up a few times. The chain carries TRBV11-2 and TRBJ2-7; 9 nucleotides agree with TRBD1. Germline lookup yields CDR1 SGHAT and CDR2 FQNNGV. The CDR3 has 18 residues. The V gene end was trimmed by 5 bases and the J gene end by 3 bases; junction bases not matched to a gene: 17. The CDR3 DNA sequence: TGTGCCAGCAGCCTCAACTCGATCTACCGGGGACAGGGCTACGAGCAGTACTTC. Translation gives CASSLNSIYRGQGYEQYF.

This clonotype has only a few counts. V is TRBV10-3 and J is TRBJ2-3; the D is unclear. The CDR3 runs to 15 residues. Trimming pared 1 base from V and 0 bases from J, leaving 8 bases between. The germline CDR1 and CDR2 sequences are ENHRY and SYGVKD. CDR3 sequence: CAISELGGSTDTQYF. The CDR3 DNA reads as TGTGCCATCAGTGAGTTGGGTGGCAGCACAGATACGCAGTATTTT.

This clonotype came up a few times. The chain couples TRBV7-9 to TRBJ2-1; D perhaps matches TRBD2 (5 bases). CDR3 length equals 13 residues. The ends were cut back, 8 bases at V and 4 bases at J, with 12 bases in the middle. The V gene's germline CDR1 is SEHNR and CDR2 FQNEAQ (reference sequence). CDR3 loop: CASRGVAYNEQFF. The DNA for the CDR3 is TGTGCCAGCCGGGGAGTTGCGTACAATGAGCAGTTCTTC.

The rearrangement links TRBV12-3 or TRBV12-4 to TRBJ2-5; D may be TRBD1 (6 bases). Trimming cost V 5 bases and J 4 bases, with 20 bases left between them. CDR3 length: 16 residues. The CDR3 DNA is TGTGCCAGCAGTCCCAACAGGGTGGTGTGGCGAGAGACCCAGTACTTC. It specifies CASSPNRVVWRETQYF.

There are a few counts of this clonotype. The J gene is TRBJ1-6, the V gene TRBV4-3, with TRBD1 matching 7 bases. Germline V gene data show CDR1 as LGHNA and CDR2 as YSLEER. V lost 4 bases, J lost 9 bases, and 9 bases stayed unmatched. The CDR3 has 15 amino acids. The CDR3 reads CASSPRQGPISPLHF. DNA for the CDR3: TGCGCCAGCAGCCCCCGACAGGGTCCGATTTCACCCCTCCACTTT.

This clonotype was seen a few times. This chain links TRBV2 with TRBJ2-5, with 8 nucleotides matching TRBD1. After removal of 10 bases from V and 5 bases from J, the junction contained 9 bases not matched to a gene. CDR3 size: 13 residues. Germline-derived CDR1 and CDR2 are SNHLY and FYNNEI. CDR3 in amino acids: CATRDRRGETQYF. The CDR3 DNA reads TGTGCCACGAGGGACAGGAGGGGGGAGACCCAGTACTTC.

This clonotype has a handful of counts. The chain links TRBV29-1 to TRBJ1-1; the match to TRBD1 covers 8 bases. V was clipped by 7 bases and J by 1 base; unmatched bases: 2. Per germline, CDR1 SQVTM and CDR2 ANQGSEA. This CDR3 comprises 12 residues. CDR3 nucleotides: TGCAGCGCAGGACAGGGGAACACTGAAGCTTTCTTT. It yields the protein CSAGQGNTEAFF.

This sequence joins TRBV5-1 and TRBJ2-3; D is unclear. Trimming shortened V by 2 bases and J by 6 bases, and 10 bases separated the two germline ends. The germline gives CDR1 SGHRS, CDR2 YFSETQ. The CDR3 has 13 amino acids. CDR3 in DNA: TGCGCCAGCAGCTTAATCTCCTTCGATACGCAGTATTTT. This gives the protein CASSLISFDTQYF.

CDR3 bases: TGTGCCAGCAGCGCGCTTGAACCAGGGTTAGGCACAGATACGCAGTATTTT. Translating it yields CASSALEPGLGTDTQYF. The chain links TRBV5-6 to TRBJ2-3; D possibly corresponds to TRBD1 (5 bases). Between the trimmed V and J ends, which lost 4 bases and 1 base, there was a span of 19 bases. This CDR3 comprises 17 residues. Per the germline V gene, CDR1 is SGHDT and CDR2 is YYEEEE.

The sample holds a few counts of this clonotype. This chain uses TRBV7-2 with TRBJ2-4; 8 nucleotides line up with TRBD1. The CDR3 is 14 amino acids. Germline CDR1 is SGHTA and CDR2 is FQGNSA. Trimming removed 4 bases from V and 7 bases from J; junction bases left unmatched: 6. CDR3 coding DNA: TGTGCCAGCAGCTCAGGAAACAGGGGGAACATTCAGTACTTC. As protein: CASSSGNRGNIQYF.

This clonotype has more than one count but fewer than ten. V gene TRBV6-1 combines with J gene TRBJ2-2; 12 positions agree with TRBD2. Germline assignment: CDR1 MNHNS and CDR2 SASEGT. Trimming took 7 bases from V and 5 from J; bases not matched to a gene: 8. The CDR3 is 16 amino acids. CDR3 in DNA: TGTGCCAGCATCAGACTAGCGGGAGCATCGACCGGGGAGCTGTTTTTT. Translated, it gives CASIRLAGASTGELFF.

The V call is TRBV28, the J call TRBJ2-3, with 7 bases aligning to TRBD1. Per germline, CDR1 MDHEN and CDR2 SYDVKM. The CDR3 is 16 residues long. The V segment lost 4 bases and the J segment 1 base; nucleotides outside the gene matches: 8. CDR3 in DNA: TGTGCCAGCAGTTCCCCCAGGGACAGACGCACAGATACGCAGTATTTT. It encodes CASSSPRDRRTDTQYF.

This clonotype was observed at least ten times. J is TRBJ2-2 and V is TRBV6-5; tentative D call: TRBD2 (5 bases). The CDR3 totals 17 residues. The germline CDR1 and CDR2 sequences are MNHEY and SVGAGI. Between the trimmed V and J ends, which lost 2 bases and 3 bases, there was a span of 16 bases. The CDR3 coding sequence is TGTGCCAGCAGTTACGGAGACGCTAGCATGTACACCGGGGAGCTGTTTTTT. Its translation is CASSYGDASMYTGELFF.